The 27 T cell receptor beta chains in this list originate from one sample, sequenced in a study of cytomegalovirus exposure and HLA in healthy donors. The PCR employed 60 Vbeta primers together with 13 Jbeta primers. Profiled with immunoSEQ multiplex PCR; TCRdb holds only in-frame clones, not every one. This repertoire shows hundreds of thousands of clones, just under 70% found once; its top ten account for about 3%. The source material was PBMCs. All receptors come from a man in his forties in good health and CMV-seropositive.

The chain employs TRBV5-1 and TRBJ2-2, with 10 bases aligning to TRBD2. Germline V gene sequence: CDR1 SGHRS, CDR2 YFSETQ. The CDR3 runs 15 residues. After removal of 4 bases from V and 5 bases from J, the junction contained 5 bases not matched to a gene. CDR3 sequence: CASSLERGGTGELFF. CDR3 nucleotide sequence: TGCGCCAGCAGCCTAGAGCGGGGGGGGACCGGGGAGCTGTTTTTT.

This rearrangement joins TRBV4-1 to TRBJ1-6, with TRBD1 matching 7 bases. The CDR3 covers 18 residues. CDR1 is MGHRA and CDR2 is YSYEKL in the germline V gene. V was pared by 3 bases and J by 1 base, with 9 bases of the junction left unmatched. The CDR3 sequence is CASSHPGRGISYNSPLHF. CDR3 coding DNA: TGCGCCAGCAGCCACCCTGGCAGGGGGATTTCCTATAATTCACCCCTCCACTTT.

The rearrangement links TRBV5-6 to TRBJ2-1; 10 nucleotides align to TRBD2. The CDR3 is made up of 14 amino acids. Looked up from germline, CDR1 is SGHDT and CDR2 is YYEEEE. J was trimmed by 7 bases and V by 7 bases; bases with no gene match: 8. The CDR3 sequence: CASWSGGARNEQFF. DNA for the CDR3: TGTGCCAGCTGGAGCGGGGGGGCCCGGAATGAGCAGTTCTTC. Complete variable domain (other parts from reference TRBV5-6 and TRBJ2-1): DAGVTQSPTHLIKTRGQQVTLRCSPKSGHDTVSWYQQALGQGPQFIFQYYEEEERQRGNFPDRFSGHQFPNYSSELNVNALLLGDSALYLCASWSGGARNEQFFGPGTRLTVL.

A remark on this clone: Mismatch with germline at one junction end may stem from a read error. This chain connects TRBV5-1 to TRBJ2-7; TRBD1 agrees at 8 bases. CDR3 size: 15 residues. Germline CDR1 reads SGHRS; CDR2 reads YFSETQ. CDR3 sequence reads: CTSSLDHRGAYEQYF. CDR3 nucleotide sequence: TGCACCAGCAGCTTGGACCACAGGGGGGCATACGAGCAGTACTTC. The entire variable domain, with the rest obtained from reference TRBV5-1 and TRBJ2-7, is as follows: KAGVTQTPRYLIKTRGQQVTLSCSPISGHRSVSWYQQTPGQGLQFLFEYFSETQRNKGNFPGRFSGRQFSNSRSEMNVSTLELGDSALYLCTSSLDHRGAYEQYFGPGTRLTVT.

The chain is built from TRBV5-1 and TRBJ2-7; 7 bases map to TRBD1. CDR3 size: 14 residues. The ends lost 3 bases at V and 5 bases at J; junction bases unmatched: 8. Germline loops: CDR1 SGHRS, CDR2 YFSETQ. CDR3 residues: CASSSQQGPNEQYF. The CDR3 coding sequence is TGCGCCAGCAGCTCTCAACAGGGGCCCAACGAGCAGTACTTC.

This chain connects TRBV7-9 to TRBJ1-4, with D possibly TRBD1 on 5 matching bases. This CDR3 contains 15 residues. CDR1 is SEHNR and CDR2 is FQNEAQ in the germline V gene (reference sequence). V was shortened by 4 bases and J by 8 bases, with 17 bases between the two germline ends. The DNA of the CDR3 is TGTGCCAGCAGCTCAGGCAAGGGGCAGATAGAAAAACTGTTTTTT. It specifies CASSSGKGQIEKLFF.

This chain uses TRBV18 with TRBJ2-7; D is ambiguous. The CDR3 is 11 residues long. Germline V gene data show CDR1 as KGHSH and CDR2 as LQKENI. The V and J ends lost 6 bases and 2 bases respectively, with 5 bases between them. The CDR3 sequence: CASSYTYEQYF. CDR3 DNA: TGTGCCAGCTCTTATACCTACGAGCAGTACTTC.

V usage is TRBV7-6 and J usage is TRBJ1-1; no firm D call. Trimming cost V 4 bases and J 5 bases, with 14 bases left between them. The CDR3 has 14 amino acids. Germline V gene lookup returns CDR1 SGHVS and CDR2 FNYEAQ. The CDR3: CASSSELTRTEAFF. As DNA, the CDR3 is TGTGCCAGCAGCTCGGAGCTGACGCGGACTGAAGCTTTCTTT.

CDR3 in DNA: TGTGCCAGCAGCCCCGCGTGGGACAGGGACTACGAGCAGTACTTC. It is translated as CASSPAWDRDYEQYF. The chain couples TRBV5-4 to TRBJ2-7, with 9 bases lining up with TRBD1. The junction had 8 bases not matched to a gene; V was cut back by 4 bases and J by 3 bases. Germline-derived CDR1 and CDR2 are SGHNT and YYREEE (reference sequence). This CDR3 contains 15 residues.

Only a few counts were recorded for this clone. This rearrangement joins TRBV11-2 to TRBJ1-1; TRBD1 agrees at 7 bases. Germline V lookup: CDR1 SGHAT, CDR2 FQNNGV. After removal of 6 bases from V and 1 base from J, the junction contained 8 bases not matched to a gene. CDR3 length: 15 residues. Here the CDR3 reads CASSFGDRWNTEAFF. Written as DNA, the CDR3 is TGTGCCAGCAGTTTCGGGGACAGATGGAACACTGAAGCTTTCTTT.

This clone was seen a handful of times. V and J are TRBV5-6 and TRBJ1-6, with 10 bases lining up with TRBD1. The CDR3 is 14 residues long. CDR1 SGHDT and CDR2 YYEEEE come from the germline V gene. V shed 3 bases, J shed 9 bases, and the junction held 3 bases outside the gene matches. The CDR3 DNA reads TGTGCCAGCAGCTGGGACAGGGGCGTTTCACCCCTCCACTTT. Protein: CASSWDRGVSPLHF.

The V gene is TRBV2, the J gene TRBJ1-4; weak D call: TRBD1 (6 bases). Trimming stripped 3 bases from V and 8 bases from J, with 19 bases between. The CDR3 extends over 16 amino acids. The germline V gene encodes CDR1 SNHLY and CDR2 FYNNEI. The CDR3 DNA sequence: TGTGCCAGCAGTGACCCAGGCCGGCAGGGGTACGAAAAACTGTTTTTT. This translates into CASSDPGRQGYEKLFF.

This sequence joins TRBV5-1 and TRBJ2-7; perhaps TRBD1 as D (5 bases). This CDR3 is 14 amino acids long. The V end was cut by 4 bases, the J end by 7 bases, with 18 bases between. Germline CDR1 SGHRS, CDR2 YFSETQ. This chain's CDR3 is CASSHNSGAEEQYF. CDR3 DNA: TGCGCCAGCAGCCATAACAGTGGGGCTGAGGAGCAGTACTTC. The entire variable domain, with the rest obtained from reference TRBV5-1 and TRBJ2-7, is as follows: KAGVTQTPRYLIKTRGQQVTLSCSPISGHRSVSWYQQTPGQGLQFLFEYFSETQRNKGNFPGRFSGRQFSNSRSEMNVSTLELGDSALYLCASSHNSGAEEQYFGPGTRLTVT.

This chain uses TRBV27 with TRBJ2-1, with 12 bases that match TRBD2. Trimming at V came to 5 bases and at J to 7 bases, leaving 12 bases not matched to a gene. Germline V gene sequence: CDR1 MNHEY, CDR2 SMNVEV (reference sequence). The CDR3 is 17 amino acids. CDR3 sequence (DNA): TGTGCCAGCAGTCCCCTCCTAGCGGGGGGGCCGTGGAATGAGCAGTTCTTC. Translated, it gives CASSPLLAGGPWNEQFF.

V and J are TRBV5-1 and TRBJ1-3; a weak D match, TRBD1 (5 bases). Germline values: CDR1 SGHRS, CDR2 YFSETQ. Trimming took off 4 bases at V and 2 bases at J, with 10 bases between the two ends. The length of the CDR3 is 14 residues. CDR3 DNA sequence: TGCGCCAGCAGCCCTGGACATACTGGAAACACCATATATTTT. Encoded protein: CASSPGHTGNTIYF. Looking up the rest from reference TRBV5-1 and TRBJ1-3 gives the full variable domain: KAGVTQTPRYLIKTRGQQVTLSCSPISGHRSVSWYQQTPGQGLQFLFEYFSETQRNKGNFPGRFSGRQFSNSRSEMNVSTLELGDSALYLCASSPGHTGNTIYFGEGSWLTVV.

There are a few counts of this clone. The CDR3, as DNA: TGTGCCAGCAGCGTAGAGGGGGCTGAAGCTTTCTTT. Amino acids: CASSVEGAEAFF. The chain has TRBV9 and TRBJ1-1, with a weak D call TRBD1 (6 bases). The CDR3 runs to 12 residues. Germline loops: CDR1 SGDLS, CDR2 YYNGEE. Trimming removed 0 bases from V and 6 bases from J, with 6 bases in between.

V and J are TRBV5-4 and TRBJ2-3; maybe TRBD2 (6 bases). The CDR3 contains 15 residues. Germline CDR1 SGHNT, CDR2 YYREEE (reference sequence). V dropped 4 bases and J dropped 2 bases, with 14 bases sitting between them. The DNA for the CDR3 is TGTGCCAGCAGCCCCCCGGGCGGGGCCACAGATACGCAGTATTTT. This gives the protein CASSPPGGATDTQYF.

This sequence joins TRBV28 and TRBJ2-5, with D possibly matching TRBD2 (6 bases). CDR1 and CDR2 (germline): MDHEN, SYDVKM. CDR3 size: 13 residues. The V end lost 10 bases, the J end lost 5 bases, and 17 bases lay between the germline ends. The CDR3 nucleotides are TGTGCCACCGATCCCCGGGACTCCGAGACCCAGTACTTC. Translation: CATDPRDSETQYF.

This clone was seen a handful of times. V usage is TRBV4-1 and J usage is TRBJ1-5, with 9 bases matching TRBD1. V shed 3 bases, J shed 5 bases, and the junction held 5 bases outside the gene matches. CDR1 MGHRA and CDR2 YSYEKL come from the germline V gene. This CDR3 is built from 15 residues. CDR3 nucleotide sequence: TGCGCCAGCAGCCAGGGACAGGGAGAACATCAGCCCCAGCATTTT. Translated, it gives CASSQGQGEHQPQHF.

On this clone itself: Within the sample, other DNA sequences also encode this same CDR3. The J gene is TRBJ2-7, the V gene TRBV11-1; TRBD1 agrees at 7 bases. With 7 bases clipped from V and 6 bases from J, the junction kept 6 bases outside the gene matches. CDR3 length: 12 residues. The germline gives CDR1 SGHAT, CDR2 FQDESV (reference sequence). For the CDR3, the DNA is TGTGCCAGCACTTTGAACAGGGGCGAGCAGTACTTC. It is translated as CASTLNRGEQYF.

The chain combines TRBV19 with TRBJ2-2; D perhaps matches TRBD2 (6 bases). Germline loops: CDR1 LNHDA, CDR2 SQIVND (reference sequence). V shed 7 bases and J shed 0 bases, with 9 bases lying between them. The CDR3 is made up of 14 amino acids. The CDR3 sequence is CASTGETNTGELFF. CDR3 DNA sequence: TGTGCCAGTACGGGGGAGACGAACACCGGGGAGCTGTTTTTT.

This chain joins TRBV19 and TRBJ1-5, with D possibly TRBD1 on 6 matching bases. Trimming cost V 2 bases and J 4 bases, with 21 bases left between them. CDR3 size: 18 residues. Germline V gene data show CDR1 as LNHDA and CDR2 as SQIVND (reference sequence). The CDR3 loop is CASSIRWMGTGQNQPQHF. The CDR3 region has the DNA TGTGCCAGTAGTATAAGGTGGATGGGTACAGGGCAGAATCAGCCCCAGCATTTT.

This chain connects TRBV13 to TRBJ1-1; the D gene is possibly TRBD1 (6 bases). This CDR3 contains 15 residues. Trimming removed 8 bases at V and 0 bases at J, with 16 bases between. Germline lookup yields CDR1 PRHDT and CDR2 FYEKMQ (reference sequence). The CDR3 loop is CASESRGYLNTEAFF. CDR3 DNA: TGTGCCAGCGAGAGTAGGGGGTACTTGAACACTGAAGCTTTCTTT.

This clone was counted between two and nine times. This sample also contains other DNA sequences that code for the same CDR3. The chain combines TRBV11-2 with TRBJ2-3, with D maybe TRBD1 (6 bases). Trimming pared 5 bases from V and 3 bases from J, leaving 15 bases between. CDR1 is SGHAT, CDR2 FQNNGV, per germline. The CDR3 consists of 15 residues. The CDR3 coding sequence is TGTGCCAGCAGCAAACAGGGAATAGTGACAGATACGCAGTATTTT. Its protein is CASSKQGIVTDTQYF.

The CDR3 is CASSKRAGGPGGELFF. DNA of the CDR3: TGTGCCAGCAGCAAACGAGCGGGGGGGCCGGGCGGGGAGCTGTTTTTT. The chain couples TRBV7-2 to TRBJ2-2, with 10 bases lining up with TRBD2. From germline, CDR1 is SGHTA and CDR2 FQGNSA. J gave up 7 bases and V 5 bases, and 10 bases lay outside the gene matches. This CDR3 comprises 16 residues.

The rearrangement uses TRBV4-1 and TRBJ2-5; 8 nucleotides agree with TRBD2. Judging by the DNA end, TRBJ2-7 fits better; the J call may be wrong. Germline V gene lookup returns CDR1 MGHRA and CDR2 YSYEKL. This CDR3 has 15 residues. The CDR3 bases are TGCGCCAGCAGCCAACTGGCGGGGGGAGACTACGAGCAGTACTTC. Translated: CASSQLAGGDYEQYF.

The J gene is TRBJ2-2, the V gene TRBV9; 9 bases line up with TRBD1. CDR1 is SGDLS and CDR2 is YYNGEE in the germline V gene. With V trimmed by 4 bases and J by 5 bases, 9 bases remained unmatched. The CDR3 contains 16 residues. CDR3 bases: TGTGCCAGCAGCTTGAGGGGGGACAGGGATACCGGGGAGCTGTTTTTT. It translates to CASSLRGDRDTGELFF.